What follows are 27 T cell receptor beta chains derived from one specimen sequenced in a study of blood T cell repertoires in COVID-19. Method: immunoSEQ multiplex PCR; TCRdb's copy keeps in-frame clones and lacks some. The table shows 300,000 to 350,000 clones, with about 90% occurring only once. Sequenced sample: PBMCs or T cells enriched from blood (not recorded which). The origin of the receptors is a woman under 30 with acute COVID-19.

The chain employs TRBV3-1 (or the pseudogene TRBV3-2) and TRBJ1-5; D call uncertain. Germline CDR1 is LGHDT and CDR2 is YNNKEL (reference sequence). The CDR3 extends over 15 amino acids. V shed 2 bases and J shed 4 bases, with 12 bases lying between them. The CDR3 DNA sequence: TGTGCCAGCAGCCAAAGTTCGGGAGCAAATCAGCCCCAGCATTTT. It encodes CASSQSSGANQPQHF.

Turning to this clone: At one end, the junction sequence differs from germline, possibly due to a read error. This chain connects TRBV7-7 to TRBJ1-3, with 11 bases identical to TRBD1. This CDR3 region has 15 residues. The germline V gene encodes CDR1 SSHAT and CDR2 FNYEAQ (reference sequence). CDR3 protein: CASSSGQGAQNTIYF. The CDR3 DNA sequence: TGTGCTAGCAGCTCTGGACAGGGGGCTCAAAACACCATATATTTT. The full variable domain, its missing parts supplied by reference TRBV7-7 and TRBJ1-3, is GAGVSQSPRYKVTKRGQDVTLRCDPISSHATLYWYQQALGQGPEFLTYFNYEAQPDKSGLPSDRFSAERPEGSISTLTIQRTEQRDSAMYRCASSSGQGAQNTIYFGEGSWLTVV.

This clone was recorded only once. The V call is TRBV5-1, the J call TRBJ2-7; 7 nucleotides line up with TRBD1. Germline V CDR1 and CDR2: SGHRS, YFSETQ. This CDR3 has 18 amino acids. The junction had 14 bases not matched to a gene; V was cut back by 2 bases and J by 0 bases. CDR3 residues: CASSFDRERGLSSYEQYF. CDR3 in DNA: TGCGCCAGCAGCTTTGACAGGGAAAGGGGGCTAAGCTCCTACGAGCAGTACTTC.

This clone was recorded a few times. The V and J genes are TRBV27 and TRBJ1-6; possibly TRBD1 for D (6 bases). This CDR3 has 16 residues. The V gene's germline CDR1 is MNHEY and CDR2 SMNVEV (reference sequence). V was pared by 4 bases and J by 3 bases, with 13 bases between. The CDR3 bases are TGTGCCAGCAGTTCCCTCAGGGGTCTCTATAATTCACCCCTCCACTTT. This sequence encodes CASSSLRGLYNSPLHF.

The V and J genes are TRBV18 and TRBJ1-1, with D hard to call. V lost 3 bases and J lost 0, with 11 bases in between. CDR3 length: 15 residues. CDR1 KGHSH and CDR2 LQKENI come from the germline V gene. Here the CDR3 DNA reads TGTGCCAGCTCACCCGCGGGAGGGCTGAACACTGAAGCTTTCTTT. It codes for CASSPAGGLNTEAFF.

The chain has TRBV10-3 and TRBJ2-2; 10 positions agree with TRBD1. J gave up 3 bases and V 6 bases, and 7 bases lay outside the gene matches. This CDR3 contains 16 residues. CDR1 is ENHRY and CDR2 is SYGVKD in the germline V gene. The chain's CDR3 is CAIRKTGTGDTGELFF. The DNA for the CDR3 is TGTGCCATCAGAAAAACCGGGACAGGGGACACCGGGGAGCTGTTTTTT.

The CDR3 region has the DNA TGTGCTAGTGGGCCGGGACAGGGAAATTCTAACTATGGCTACACCTTC. Translating gives CASGPGQGNSNYGYTF. This chain joins TRBV12-5 and TRBJ1-2; 9 nucleotides line up with TRBD1. Germline values: CDR1 LGHNT, CDR2 FRNRAP. After removal of 6 bases from V and 0 bases from J, the junction contained 8 bases not matched to a gene. The CDR3 has 16 residues.

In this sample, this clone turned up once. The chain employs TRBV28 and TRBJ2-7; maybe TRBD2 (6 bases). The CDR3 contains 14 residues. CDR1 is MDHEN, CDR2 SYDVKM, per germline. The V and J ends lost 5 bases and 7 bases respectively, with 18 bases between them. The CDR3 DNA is TGTGCCAGCAGTCCATCCGGGAGAATCTCGGAGCAGTACTTC. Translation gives CASSPSGRISEQYF.

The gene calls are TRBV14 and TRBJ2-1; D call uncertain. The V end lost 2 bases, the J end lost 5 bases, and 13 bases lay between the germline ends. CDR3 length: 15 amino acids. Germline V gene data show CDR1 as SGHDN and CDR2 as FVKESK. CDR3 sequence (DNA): TGTGCCAGCAGCCAAAGGCGCCTAGTCGACAATGAGCAGTTCTTC. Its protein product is CASSQRRLVDNEQFF.

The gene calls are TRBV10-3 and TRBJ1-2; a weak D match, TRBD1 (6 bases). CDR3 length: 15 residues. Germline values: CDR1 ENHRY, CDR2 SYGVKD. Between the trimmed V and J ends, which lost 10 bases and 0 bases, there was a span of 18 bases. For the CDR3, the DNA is TGTGCCAGCTCAGATAGGGGGAAGACTAACTATGGCTACACCTTC. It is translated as CASSDRGKTNYGYTF.

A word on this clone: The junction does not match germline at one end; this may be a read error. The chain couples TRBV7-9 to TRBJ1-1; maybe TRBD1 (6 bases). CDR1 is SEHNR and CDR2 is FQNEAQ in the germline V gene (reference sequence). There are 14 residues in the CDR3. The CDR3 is CASSLADRRPEAFF. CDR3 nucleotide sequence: TGTGCCAGCAGCTTAGCCGACAGGCGACCTGAGGCTTTCTTT.

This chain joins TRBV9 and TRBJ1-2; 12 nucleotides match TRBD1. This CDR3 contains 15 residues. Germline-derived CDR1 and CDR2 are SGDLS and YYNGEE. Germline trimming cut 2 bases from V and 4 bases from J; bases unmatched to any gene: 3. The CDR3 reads CASSVGTGGGYGYTF. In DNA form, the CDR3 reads TGTGCCAGCAGCGTGGGGACAGGGGGCGGCTATGGCTACACCTTC.

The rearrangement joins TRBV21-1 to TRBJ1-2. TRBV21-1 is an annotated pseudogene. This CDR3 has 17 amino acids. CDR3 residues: CASSKALSGRGAYGYTF. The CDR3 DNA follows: TGTGCCAGCAGCAAAGCGCTTTCAGGTCGGGGGGCCTATGGCTACACCTTC.

The CDR3 loop is CASSYEKRFTEKLFF. The CDR3, as DNA: TGTGCCAGCAGTTATGAGAAGAGGTTTACTGAAAAACTGTTTTTT. The chain uses TRBV28 and TRBJ1-4; D ambiguous. This CDR3 is built from 15 residues. V was shortened by 4 bases and J by 7 bases, with 16 bases between the two germline ends. Germline V gives CDR1 MDHEN, CDR2 SYDVKM.

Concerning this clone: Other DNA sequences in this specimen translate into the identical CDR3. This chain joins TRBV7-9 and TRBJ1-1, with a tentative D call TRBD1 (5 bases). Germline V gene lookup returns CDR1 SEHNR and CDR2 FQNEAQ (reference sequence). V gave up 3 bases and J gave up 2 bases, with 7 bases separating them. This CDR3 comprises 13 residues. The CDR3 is CASSFQGNTEAFF. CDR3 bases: TGTGCCAGCAGCTTCCAGGGCAACACTGAAGCTTTCTTT.

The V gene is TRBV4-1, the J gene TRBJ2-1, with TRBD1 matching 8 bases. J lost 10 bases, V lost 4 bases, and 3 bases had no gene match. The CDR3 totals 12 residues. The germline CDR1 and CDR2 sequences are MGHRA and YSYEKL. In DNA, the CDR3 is TGCGCCAGCAGCCGGGGACAGGCCGAGCAGTTCTTC. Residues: CASSRGQAEQFF.

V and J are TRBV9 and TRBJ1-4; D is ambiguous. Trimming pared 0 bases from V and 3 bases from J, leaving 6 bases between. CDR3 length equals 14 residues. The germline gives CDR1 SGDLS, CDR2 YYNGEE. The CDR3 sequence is CASSVAQANEKLFF. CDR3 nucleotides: TGTGCCAGCAGCGTAGCCCAGGCTAATGAAAAACTGTTTTTT.

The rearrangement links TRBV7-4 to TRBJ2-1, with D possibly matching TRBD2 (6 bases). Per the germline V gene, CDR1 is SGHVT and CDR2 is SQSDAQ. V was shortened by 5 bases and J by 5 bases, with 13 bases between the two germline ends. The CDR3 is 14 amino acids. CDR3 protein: CASSPRGLHNEQFF. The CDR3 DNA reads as TGTGCCAGCAGCCCTCGGGGACTGCACAATGAGCAGTTCTTC.

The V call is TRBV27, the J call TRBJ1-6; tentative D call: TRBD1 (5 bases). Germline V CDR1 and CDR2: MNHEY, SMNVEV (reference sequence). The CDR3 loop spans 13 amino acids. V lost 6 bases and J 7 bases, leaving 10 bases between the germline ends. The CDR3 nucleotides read TGTGCCAGCAGCCCGGGGGGAAATTCACCCCTCCACTTT. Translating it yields CASSPGGNSPLHF.

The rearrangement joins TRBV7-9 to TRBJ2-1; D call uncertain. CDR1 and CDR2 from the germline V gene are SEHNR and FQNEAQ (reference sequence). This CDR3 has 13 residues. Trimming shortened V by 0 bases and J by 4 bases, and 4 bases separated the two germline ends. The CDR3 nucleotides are TGTGCCAGCAGCTTAGCTGCGTACAATGAGCAGTTCTTC. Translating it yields CASSLAAYNEQFF.

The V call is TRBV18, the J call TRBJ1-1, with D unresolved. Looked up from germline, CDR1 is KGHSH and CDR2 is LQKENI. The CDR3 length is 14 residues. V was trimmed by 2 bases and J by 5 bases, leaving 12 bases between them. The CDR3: CASSPALERTEAFF. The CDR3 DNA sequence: TGTGCCAGCTCACCAGCCTTGGAGAGGACTGAAGCTTTCTTT.

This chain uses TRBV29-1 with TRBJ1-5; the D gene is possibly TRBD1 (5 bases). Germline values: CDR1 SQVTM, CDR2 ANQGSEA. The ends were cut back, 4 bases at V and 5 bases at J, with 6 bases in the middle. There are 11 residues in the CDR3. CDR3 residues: CSVGGDQPQHF. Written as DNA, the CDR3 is TGCAGCGTTGGGGGGGATCAGCCCCAGCATTTT. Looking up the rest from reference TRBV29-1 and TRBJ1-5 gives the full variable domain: SAVISQKPSRDICQRGTSLTIQCQVDSQVTMMFWYRQQPGQSLTLIATANQGSEATYESGFVIDKFPISRPNLTFSTLTVSNMSPEDSSIYLCSVGGDQPQHFGDGTRLSIL.

CDR3 region: CASSPDDRVGGELFF. For the CDR3, the DNA is TGTGCCAGCAGCCCAGACGACAGGGTGGGCGGGGAGCTGTTTTTT. The genes are TRBV7-6 and TRBJ2-2; TRBD1 matches at 7 bases. Germline values: CDR1 SGHVS, CDR2 FNYEAQ. There are 15 residues in the CDR3. Trimming removed 5 bases from V and 7 bases from J; junction bases left unmatched: 10.

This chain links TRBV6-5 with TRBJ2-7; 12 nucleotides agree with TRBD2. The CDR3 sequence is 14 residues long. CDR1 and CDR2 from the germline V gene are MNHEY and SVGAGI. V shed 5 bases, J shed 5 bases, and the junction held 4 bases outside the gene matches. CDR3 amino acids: CASSTGLAGDEQYF. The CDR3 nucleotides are TGTGCCAGCAGTACGGGACTAGCGGGCGACGAGCAGTACTTC.

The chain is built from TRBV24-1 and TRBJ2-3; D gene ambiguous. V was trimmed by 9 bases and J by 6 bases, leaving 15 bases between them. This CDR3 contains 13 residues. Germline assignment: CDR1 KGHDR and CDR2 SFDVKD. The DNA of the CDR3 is TGTGCCACCGCTGCGGCTTTGGTGGATACGCAGTATTTT. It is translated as CATAAALVDTQYF.

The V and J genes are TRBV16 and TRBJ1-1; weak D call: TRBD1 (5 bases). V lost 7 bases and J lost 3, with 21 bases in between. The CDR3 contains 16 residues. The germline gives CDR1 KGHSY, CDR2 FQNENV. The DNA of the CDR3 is TGTGCCAGCACCCCTAGGTCGGGGGAAATCTACACTGAAGCTTTCTTT. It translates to CASTPRSGEIYTEAFF.

CDR3 loop: CASSIPRGANEKLFF. Written as DNA, the CDR3 is TGTGCCAGTAGTATCCCGCGGGGTGCTAATGAAAAACTGTTTTTT. The rearrangement joins TRBV19 to TRBJ1-4, with D uncertain. V was pared by 3 bases and J by 3 bases, with 11 bases between. The CDR3 is made up of 15 amino acids. Germline V lookup: CDR1 LNHDA, CDR2 SQIVND (reference sequence). The full variable domain, its missing parts supplied by reference TRBV19 and TRBJ1-4, is DGGITQSPKYLFRKEGQNVTLSCEQNLNHDAMYWYRQDPGQGLRLIYYSQIVNDFQKGDIAEGYSVSREKKESFPLTVTSAQKNPTAFYLCASSIPRGANEKLFFGSGTQLSVL.